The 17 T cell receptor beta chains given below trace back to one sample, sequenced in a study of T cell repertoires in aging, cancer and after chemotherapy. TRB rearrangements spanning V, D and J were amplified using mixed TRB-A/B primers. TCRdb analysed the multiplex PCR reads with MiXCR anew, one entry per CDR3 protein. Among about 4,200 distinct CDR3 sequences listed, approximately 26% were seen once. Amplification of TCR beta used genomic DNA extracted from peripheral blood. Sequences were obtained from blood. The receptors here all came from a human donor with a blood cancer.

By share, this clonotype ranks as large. The CDR3, as DNA: TGTGCCAGCAGCATCCGGGACTTCGCTAGCACAGATACGCAGTATTTT. This translates into CASSIRDFASTDTQYF. This chain uses TRBV5-6 with TRBJ2-3, with TRBD2 as a possible D gene (6 bases). The length of the CDR3 is 16 residues. V was pared by 4 bases and J by 0 bases, with 15 bases between. In germline, CDR1 is SGHDT, CDR2 YYEEEE.

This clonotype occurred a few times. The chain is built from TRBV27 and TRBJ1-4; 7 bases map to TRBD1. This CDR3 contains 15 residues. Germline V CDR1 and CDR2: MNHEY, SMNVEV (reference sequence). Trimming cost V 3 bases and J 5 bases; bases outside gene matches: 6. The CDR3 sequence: CASSFWSGGNEKLFF. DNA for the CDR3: TGTGCCAGCAGTTTCTGGTCAGGGGGGAATGAAAAACTGTTTTTT. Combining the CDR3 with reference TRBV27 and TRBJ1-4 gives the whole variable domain EAQVTQNPRYLITVTGKKLTVTCSQNMNHEYMSWYRQDPGLGLRQIYYSMNVEVTDKGDVPEGYKVSRKEKRNFPLILESPSPNQTSLYFCASSFWSGGNEKLFFGSGTQLSVL.

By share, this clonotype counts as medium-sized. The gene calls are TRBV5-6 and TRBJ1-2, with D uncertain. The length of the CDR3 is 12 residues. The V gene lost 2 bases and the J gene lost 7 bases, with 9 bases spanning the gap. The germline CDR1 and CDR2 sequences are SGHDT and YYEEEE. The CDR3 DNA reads TGTGCCAGCAGCTTTGGGGTTGCTGGCTACACCTTC. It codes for CASSFGVAGYTF.

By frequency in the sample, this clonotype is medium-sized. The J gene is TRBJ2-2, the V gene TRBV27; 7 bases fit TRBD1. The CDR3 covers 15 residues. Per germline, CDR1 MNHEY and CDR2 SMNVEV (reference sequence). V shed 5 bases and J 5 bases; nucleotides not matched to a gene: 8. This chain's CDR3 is CASSKGARRTGELFF. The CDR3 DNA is TGTGCCAGCAGTAAGGGGGCGCGAAGGACCGGGGAGCTGTTTTTT.

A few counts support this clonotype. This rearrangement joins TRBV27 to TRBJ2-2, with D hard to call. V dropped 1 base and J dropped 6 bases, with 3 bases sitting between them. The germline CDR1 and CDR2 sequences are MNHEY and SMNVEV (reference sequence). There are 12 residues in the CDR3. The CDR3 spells CASSLYAGELFF. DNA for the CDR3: TGTGCCAGCAGTTTATATGCCGGGGAGCTGTTTTTT.

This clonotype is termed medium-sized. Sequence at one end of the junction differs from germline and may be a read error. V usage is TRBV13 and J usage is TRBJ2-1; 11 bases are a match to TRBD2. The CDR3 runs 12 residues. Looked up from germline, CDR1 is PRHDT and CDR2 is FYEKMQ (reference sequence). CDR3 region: CASSLTSGTSHF. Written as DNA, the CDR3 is TGTGCCAGCAGTTTGACTAGCGGGACCTCCCACTTC.

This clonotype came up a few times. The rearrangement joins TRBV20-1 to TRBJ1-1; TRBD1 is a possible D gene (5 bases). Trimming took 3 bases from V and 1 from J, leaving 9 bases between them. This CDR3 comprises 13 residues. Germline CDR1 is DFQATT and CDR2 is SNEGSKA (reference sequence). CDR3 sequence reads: CSARPTGNTEAFF. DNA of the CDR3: TGCAGTGCTAGGCCTACAGGGAACACTGAAGCTTTCTTT.

CDR3 residues: CSAPRDRAPYEQYF. The CDR3 nucleotides read TGCAGTGCACCTCGGGACAGGGCCCCCTACGAGCAGTACTTC. This chain links TRBV20-1 with TRBJ2-7, with 9 positions matching TRBD1. The length of the CDR3 is 14 residues. The germline CDR1 and CDR2 sequences are DFQATT and SNEGSKA (reference sequence). The ends lost 6 bases at V and 2 bases at J; junction bases unmatched: 8.

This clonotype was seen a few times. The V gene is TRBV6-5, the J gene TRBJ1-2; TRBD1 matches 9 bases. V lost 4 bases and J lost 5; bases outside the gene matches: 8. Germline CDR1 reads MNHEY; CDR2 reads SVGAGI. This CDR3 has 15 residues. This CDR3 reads CASSSDDRGRYGYTF. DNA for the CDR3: TGTGCCAGCAGTTCTGACGACAGGGGGAGGTATGGCTACACCTTC.

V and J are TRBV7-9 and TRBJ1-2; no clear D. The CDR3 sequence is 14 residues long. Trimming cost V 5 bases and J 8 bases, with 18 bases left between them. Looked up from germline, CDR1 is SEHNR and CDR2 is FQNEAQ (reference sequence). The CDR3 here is CASSPRLVLDGYTF. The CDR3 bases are TGTGCCAGCAGCCCCCGCTTGGTTTTAGACGGCTACACCTTC.

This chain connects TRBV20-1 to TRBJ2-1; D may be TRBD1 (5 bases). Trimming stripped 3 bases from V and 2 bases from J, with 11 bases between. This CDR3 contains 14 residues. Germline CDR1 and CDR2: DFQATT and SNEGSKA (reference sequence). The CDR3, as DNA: TGCAGTGCTAGCAAGGGGATCCCCTACAATGAGCAGTTCTTC. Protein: CSASKGIPYNEQFF.

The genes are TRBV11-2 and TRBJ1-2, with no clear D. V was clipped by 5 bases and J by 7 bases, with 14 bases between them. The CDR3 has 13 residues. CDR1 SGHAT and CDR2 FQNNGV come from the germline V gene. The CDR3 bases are TGTGCCAGCAGCCTGACCGGAGTTGCTGGCTACACCTTC. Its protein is CASSLTGVAGYTF.

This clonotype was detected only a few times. The CDR3 loop reads CASMKGSSGGELFF. DNA of the CDR3: TGTGCCAGTATGAAAGGGTCCTCGGGCGGGGAGCTGTTTTTT. This chain joins TRBV27 and TRBJ2-2, with D uncertain. The length of the CDR3 is 14 residues. V lost 9 bases, J lost 7 bases, and 18 bases lay in between. Germline lookup yields CDR1 MNHEY and CDR2 SMNVEV (reference sequence).

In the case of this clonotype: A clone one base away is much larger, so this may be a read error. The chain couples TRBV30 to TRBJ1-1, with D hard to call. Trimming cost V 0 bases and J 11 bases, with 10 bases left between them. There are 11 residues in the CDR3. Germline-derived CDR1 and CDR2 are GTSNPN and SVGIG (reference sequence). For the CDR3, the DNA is TGTGCCTGGAGTGTACGGAACGTGGCTTTCTTT. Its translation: CAWSVRNVAFF.

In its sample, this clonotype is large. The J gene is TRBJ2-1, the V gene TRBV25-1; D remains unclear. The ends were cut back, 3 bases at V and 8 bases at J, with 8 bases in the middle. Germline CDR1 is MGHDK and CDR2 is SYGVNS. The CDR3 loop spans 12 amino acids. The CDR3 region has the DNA TGTGCCAGCAGTGATGGTAGAGATGAGCAGTTCTTC. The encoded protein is CASSDGRDEQFF.

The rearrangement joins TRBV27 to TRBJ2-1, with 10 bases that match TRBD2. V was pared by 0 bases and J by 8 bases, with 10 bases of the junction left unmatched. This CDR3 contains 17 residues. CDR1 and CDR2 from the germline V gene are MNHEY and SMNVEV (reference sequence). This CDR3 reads CASSLSSSGSPLDEQFF. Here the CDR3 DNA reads TGTGCCAGCAGTTTATCGTCTAGCGGGAGCCCCCTTGATGAGCAGTTCTTC.

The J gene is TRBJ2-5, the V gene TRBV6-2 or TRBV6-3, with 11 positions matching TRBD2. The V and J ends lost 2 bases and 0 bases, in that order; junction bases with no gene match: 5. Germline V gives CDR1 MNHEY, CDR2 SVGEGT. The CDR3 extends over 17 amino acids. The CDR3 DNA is TGTGCCAGCAGTTACGTCCCTAGCGGGAGGCACCAAGAGACCCAGTACTTC. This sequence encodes CASSYVPSGRHQETQYF.